The clone carrying this TCR beta chain was seen many times. A 3' RACE protocol on RNA, with unique molecular identifiers, produced the TCR library. Each CDR3 protein is one row after TCRdb ran MiXCR on the 3' RACE reads. The sample records about 83,000 distinct CDR3 sequences, around 6.9% being singletons. The data derive from a study of HIV-infected children after antiretroviral therapy interruption. Looking at the study overall: Most participating children were previously exposed to EBV and CMV.

Described treatment: PENTA 11 planned treatment interruption arm or continuous ART arm. CDR3 length: 15 amino acids. CDR1 is SGHRS and CDR2 is YFSETQ in the germline V gene. Trimming at V came to 0 bases and at J to 2 bases, leaving 4 bases not matched to a gene. This receptor was obtained from a pool of human donors with HIV. The V gene is TRBV5-1, the J gene TRBJ2-7; 8 bases are shared with TRBD2. Source: CD45RA+ CD4+ T cells from PBMCs, pooled from several time points, taken from a donor given antiretroviral therapy, either interrupted or continuous. Sample subset: naive CD4+ CD45RA+ CD45RO- T cells. The CDR3 protein is CASSLEQGLAYEQYF. Written as DNA, the CDR3 is TGCGCCAGCAGCTTGGAACAGGGACTAGCCTACGAGCAGTACTTC.